This is a list of T cell receptor beta chains from one sample in a study of beta chain bispecific antibodies for T cell cancers. Antigens of these TCRs are unknown. TCRdb reanalysed the 5' RACE reads using MiXCR and keeps one entry per CDR3 protein. This sample yields 20,000 to 25,000 distinct CDR3 sequences, of which 2% to 2.5% are seen a single time; more than 4.5% belongs to the top ten. The sample in question was healthy donor T cells cultured with leukemia cells, obtained from a culture containing a bispecific antibody targeting TCR Vbeta12. The receptors originated from a human donor in good health. Some clones in this sample may be carry-over from other donors' samples. Both conserved end residues are part of each CDR3. Each record gives: D gene, J gene, clone size, CDR3 length, V gene, CDR3 DNA, CDR3 protein. The D gene is left open where the match is weak. A clone size is listed for some rows: how often the clone was seen (once, few, many), or a class if it is expanded.

d_gene: NA; j_gene: TRBJ2-5; abundance: few; len: 14; v_gene: TRBV11-2; CDR3nt: TGTGCCAGCAGCTTTTTCCTGGGCGAGGCGACCCAGTACTTC; CDR3aa: CASSFFLGEATQYF
d_gene: TRBD2; j_gene: TRBJ2-5; abundance: many; len: 13; v_gene: TRBV5-1; CDR3nt: TGCGCCAGCAGCCTTAGCGGGCAAGAGACCCAGTACTTC; CDR3aa: CASSLSGQETQYF
d_gene: TRBD1; j_gene: TRBJ1-6; abundance: many; len: 15; v_gene: TRBV5-1; CDR3nt: TGCGCCAGCAGTTCTGGGACAGCCGATAATTCACCCCTCCACTTT; CDR3aa: CASSSGTADNSPLHF
d_gene: NA; j_gene: TRBJ2-7; abundance: few; len: 14; v_gene: TRBV7-7; CDR3nt: TGTGCTAGCAGCCCCGGAACAGTCCCATACGAGCAGTACTTC; CDR3aa: CASSPGTVPYEQYF
d_gene: TRBD1; j_gene: TRBJ2-7; abundance: many; len: 15; v_gene: TRBV5-1; CDR3nt: TGCGCCAGCAGCCTGACGACAGGGGGCGACTACGAGCAGTACTTC; CDR3aa: CASSLTTGGDYEQYF
d_gene: NA; j_gene: TRBJ1-1; abundance: many; len: 11; v_gene: TRBV25-1; CDR3nt: TGTGCCAGCAGTGAAAACACTGAAGCTTTCTTT; CDR3aa: CASSENTEAFF
d_gene: TRBD2; j_gene: TRBJ2-3; abundance: many; len: 16; v_gene: TRBV6-1; CDR3nt: TGTGCCAGCAGTTCATCTAGCGGGGGGGGGAGAGATACGCAGTATTTT; CDR3aa: CASSSSSGGGRDTQYF
d_gene: TRBD1; j_gene: TRBJ2-7; abundance: medium-sized; len: 13; v_gene: TRBV10-3; CDR3nt: TGTGCCATCAGTCCGGGACAGGGAGACGAGCAGTACTTC; CDR3aa: CAISPGQGDEQYF
d_gene: TRBD2; j_gene: TRBJ2-7; abundance: many; len: 15; v_gene: TRBV30; CDR3nt: TGTGCCTGGAGTGTTGGAGCGGGAAGCTCCTACGAGCAGTACTTC; CDR3aa: CAWSVGAGSSYEQYF
d_gene: TRBD2; j_gene: TRBJ2-3; abundance: many; len: 16; v_gene: TRBV7-9; CDR3nt: TGTGCCAGCAGCCCCATCGGGCTAGCGGGAGGAGATACGCAGTATTTT; CDR3aa: CASSPIGLAGGDTQYF
d_gene: NA; j_gene: TRBJ1-1; abundance: many; len: 13; v_gene: TRBV6-5; CDR3nt: TGTGCCAGCAGTTTTACAGGGCTCTCCGAAGCTTTCTTT; CDR3aa: CASSFTGLSEAFF
d_gene: TRBD1; j_gene: TRBJ1-2; abundance: many; len: 15; v_gene: TRBV19; CDR3nt: TGTGCCAGTAATCCAGGGGGGGACAGTTATTATGGCTACACCTTC; CDR3aa: CASNPGGDSYYGYTF
d_gene: NA; j_gene: TRBJ2-1; abundance: many; len: 13; v_gene: TRBV13; CDR3nt: TGTGCCAGCAGCTTAGCTCTGCGGAATGAGCAGTTCTTC; CDR3aa: CASSLALRNEQFF
d_gene: TRBD2; j_gene: TRBJ2-5; abundance: few; len: 16; v_gene: TRBV5-6; CDR3nt: TGTGCCAGCAGCGAGGACGGGGAGGGCCCCCAAGAGACCCAGTACTTC; CDR3aa: CASSEDGEGPQETQYF
d_gene: TRBD1; j_gene: TRBJ2-2; abundance: many; len: 15; v_gene: TRBV7-9; CDR3nt: TGTGCCAGCAGCTCCCGGGACAGGGGCACCGGGGAGCTGTTTTTT; CDR3aa: CASSSRDRGTGELFF
d_gene: TRBD1; j_gene: TRBJ2-5; abundance: NA; len: 14; v_gene: TRBV7-9; CDR3nt: TGTGCCAGCAGCCCGAAGGACAGGGGTGAGACCCAGTACTTC; CDR3aa: CASSPKDRGETQYF
d_gene: NA; j_gene: TRBJ2-5; abundance: many; len: 14; v_gene: TRBV5-1; CDR3nt: TGCGCCAGCAGCGATATCCAACACCAAGAGACCCAGTACTTC; CDR3aa: CASSDIQHQETQYF
d_gene: NA; j_gene: TRBJ2-3; abundance: many; len: 14; v_gene: TRBV27; CDR3nt: TGTGCCAGCAGTGACAGGCTTGCCCCAGATACGCAGTATTTT; CDR3aa: CASSDRLAPDTQYF
d_gene: NA; j_gene: TRBJ1-2; abundance: many; len: 16; v_gene: TRBV7-9; CDR3nt: TGTGCCAGCAGCTTACCTCGACAGCAGTCAAACTATGGCTACACCTTC; CDR3aa: CASSLPRQQSNYGYTF
d_gene: NA; j_gene: TRBJ2-1; abundance: many; len: 11; v_gene: TRBV7-6; CDR3nt: TGTGCCAGCAGCGCTAGTCATGAGCAGTTCTTC; CDR3aa: CASSASHEQFF
d_gene: NA; j_gene: TRBJ1-2; abundance: many; len: 15; v_gene: TRBV4-1; CDR3nt: TGCGCCAGCAGCCAAGAATCGGGGAGTGACTATGGCTACACCTTC; CDR3aa: CASSQESGSDYGYTF
d_gene: NA; j_gene: TRBJ1-3; abundance: many; len: 16; v_gene: TRBV30; CDR3nt: TGTGCCTGGAGTCGGCCCGCCCGGGCTGCTAGAAACACCATATATTTT; CDR3aa: CAWSRPARAARNTIYF
d_gene: TRBD2; j_gene: TRBJ2-1; abundance: many; len: 15; v_gene: TRBV6-6; CDR3nt: TGTGCCAGCAGTGGTAGCGGGGGGATTTCTCTTGAGCAGTTCTTC; CDR3aa: CASSGSGGISLEQFF
d_gene: NA; j_gene: TRBJ1-1; abundance: medium-sized; len: 13; v_gene: TRBV20-1; CDR3nt: TGCAGTGCTAGAAAGGAATCGAACACTGAAGCTTTCTTT; CDR3aa: CSARKESNTEAFF
d_gene: NA; j_gene: TRBJ2-1; abundance: many; len: 15; v_gene: TRBV19; CDR3nt: TGTGCCAGTAGTATAGATCTGGGATCCCCAGATGAGCAGTTCTTC; CDR3aa: CASSIDLGSPDEQFF
d_gene: NA; j_gene: TRBJ1-1; abundance: many; len: 15; v_gene: TRBV15; CDR3nt: TGTGCCACCAGCAGGGACCGGGACCTTGATCCGGAAGCTTTCTTT; CDR3aa: CATSRDRDLDPEAFF
d_gene: NA; j_gene: TRBJ2-5; abundance: medium-sized; len: 15; v_gene: TRBV2; CDR3nt: TGTGCCAGCAGTGATCAGGGGCCAGAGGGAGAGACCCAGTACTTC; CDR3aa: CASSDQGPEGETQYF
d_gene: TRBD1; j_gene: TRBJ2-5; abundance: many; len: 17; v_gene: TRBV7-8; CDR3nt: TGTGCCAGCAGCTGGACAGGGGGCGCGGGTGTGGGAGAGACCCAGTACTTC; CDR3aa: CASSWTGGAGVGETQYF
d_gene: TRBD1; j_gene: TRBJ2-1; abundance: many; len: 15; v_gene: TRBV10-2; CDR3nt: TGCGCCAGCAGCCAAGACAGGGGATCCTACAATGAGCAGTTCTTC; CDR3aa: CASSQDRGSYNEQFF
d_gene: TRBD1; j_gene: TRBJ2-7; abundance: many; len: 12; v_gene: TRBV15; CDR3nt: TGTGCCACCTCGGACAGGGGATACGAGCAGTACTTC; CDR3aa: CATSDRGYEQYF
d_gene: TRBD1; j_gene: TRBJ2-7; abundance: NA; len: 13; v_gene: TRBV29-1; CDR3nt: TGCAGCGGAGGACAGGGGGATGCCTACGAGCAGTACTTC; CDR3aa: CSGGQGDAYEQYF
d_gene: NA; j_gene: TRBJ2-2; abundance: NA; len: 15; v_gene: TRBV5-4; CDR3nt: TGTGCCAGCAGCTTGACGGGGCTCGGCACCGGGGAGCTGTTTTTT; CDR3aa: CASSLTGLGTGELFF
d_gene: NA; j_gene: TRBJ1-3; abundance: many; len: 12; v_gene: TRBV28; CDR3nt: TGTGCCAGCAGTGGCCCTGGGAACACCATATATTTT; CDR3aa: CASSGPGNTIYF
d_gene: TRBD1; j_gene: TRBJ2-2; abundance: many; len: 15; v_gene: TRBV27; CDR3nt: TGTGCCAGCAGTTTATCGACAGGGAATGGCGGGGAGCTGTTTTTT; CDR3aa: CASSLSTGNGGELFF
d_gene: NA; j_gene: TRBJ1-2; abundance: NA; len: 13; v_gene: TRBV6-5; CDR3nt: TGTGCCAGCAGTTACGCAGGGAACTGTGGCTACACCTTC; CDR3aa: CASSYAGNCGYTF
d_gene: TRBD2; j_gene: TRBJ2-1; abundance: many; len: 14; v_gene: TRBV5-1; CDR3nt: TGCGCCAGCAGCCCGGGGGGGGTAAACAATGAGCAGTTCTTC; CDR3aa: CASSPGGVNNEQFF
d_gene: TRBD1; j_gene: TRBJ2-7; abundance: many; len: 16; v_gene: TRBV30; CDR3nt: TGTGCCTGGAGTGTACCCCCGCGACAGGGGGCCTACGAGCAGTACTTC; CDR3aa: CAWSVPPRQGAYEQYF
d_gene: NA; j_gene: TRBJ1-1; abundance: many; len: 15; v_gene: TRBV27; CDR3nt: TGTGCCAGCAGTCCCCGGGTCGCCGGGGGGACTGAAGCTTTCTTT; CDR3aa: CASSPRVAGGTEAFF
d_gene: NA; j_gene: TRBJ1-1; abundance: NA; len: 12; v_gene: TRBV27; CDR3nt: TGTGCCAGCAGAGGGGAGGGCACTGAAGCTTTCTTT; CDR3aa: CASRGEGTEAFF
d_gene: TRBD1; j_gene: TRBJ2-5; abundance: many; len: 16; v_gene: TRBV10-3; CDR3nt: TGTGCCATCGCCGGGACAGGGGGCGCTCCTGAAGAGACCCAGTACTTC; CDR3aa: CAIAGTGGAPEETQYF